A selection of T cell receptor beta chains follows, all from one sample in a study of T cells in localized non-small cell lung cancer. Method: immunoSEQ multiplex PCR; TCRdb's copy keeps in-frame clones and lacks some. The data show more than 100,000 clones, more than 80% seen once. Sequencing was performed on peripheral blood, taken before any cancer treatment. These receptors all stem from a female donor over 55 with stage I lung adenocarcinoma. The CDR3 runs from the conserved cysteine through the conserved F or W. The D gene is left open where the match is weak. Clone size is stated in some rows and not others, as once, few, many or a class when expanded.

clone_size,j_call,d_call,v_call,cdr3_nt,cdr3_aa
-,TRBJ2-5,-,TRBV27,TGTGCCAGCAGTTTACGCAGGCTCCAAGAGACCCAGTACTTC,CASSLRRLQETQYF
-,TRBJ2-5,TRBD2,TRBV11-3,TGTGCCAGCAGCTATGGACTAGCGGGGGAGGGAGAGACCCAGTACTTC,CASSYGLAGEGETQYF
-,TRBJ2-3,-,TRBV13,TGTGCCAGCAGCTTGTTAATGGGGTCGAATAGAGCAGATACGCAGTATTTT,CASSLLMGSNRADTQYF
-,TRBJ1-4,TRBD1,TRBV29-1,TGCAGCGTTTCGGGACAGGGCATAAATGAAAAACTGTTTTTT,CSVSGQGINEKLFF
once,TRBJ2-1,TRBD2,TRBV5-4,TGTGCCAGCAGCTCGGGAGGACCCTACAATGAGCAGTTCTTC,CASSSGGPYNEQFF
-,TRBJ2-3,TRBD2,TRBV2,TGTGCCAGCAGTGATTTGACTAGCGGCACAACCACTAGCACAGATACGCAGTATTTT,CASSDLTSGTTTSTDTQYF
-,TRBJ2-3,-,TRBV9,TGTGCCAGCAGCGTAGGACCACGATGGACTGGTACAGATACGCAGTATTTT,CASSVGPRWTGTDTQYF
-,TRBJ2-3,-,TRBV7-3,TGTGCCAGCAGCTTGGGGCCGGATACGCAGTATTTT,CASSLGPDTQYF
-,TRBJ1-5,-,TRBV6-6,TGTGCCAGCAGCTTGGGTCTCAATCAGCCCCAGCATTTT,CASSLGLNQPQHF
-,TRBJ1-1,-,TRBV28,TGTGCCAGCAAACGACAGGTGAACACTGAAGCTTTCTTT,CASKRQVNTEAFF
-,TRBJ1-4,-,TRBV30,TGTGCCTGGAGAGGAGAGTCAACTAATGAAAAACTGTTTTTT,CAWRGESTNEKLFF
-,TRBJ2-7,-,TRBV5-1,TGCGCCAGCAGCTCGGACGGCGAGCAGTACTTC,CASSSDGEQYF
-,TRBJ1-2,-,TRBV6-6,TGTGCCAGCAGAGACCAACAGGGTGTCGGCTATGGCTACACCTTC,CASRDQQGVGYGYTF
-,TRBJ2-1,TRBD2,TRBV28,TGTGCCAGCAGTGACACCGGGACTAGCGGGAGATCGAGGGAGCAGTTCTTC,CASSDTGTSGRSREQFF
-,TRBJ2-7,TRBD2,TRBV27,TGTGCCAGCAGTACTAGCGGGAGCTCCTACGAGCAGTACTTC,CASSTSGSSYEQYF
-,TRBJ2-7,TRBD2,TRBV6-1,TGTGCCAGTTCGGGACTAGCGGGGCTCAACGAGCAGTACTTC,CASSGLAGLNEQYF
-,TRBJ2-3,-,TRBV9,TGTGCCAGCAGCGAGACCCCGAGGGGGGGCACAGATACGCAGTATTTT,CASSETPRGGTDTQYF
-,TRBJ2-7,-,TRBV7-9,TGTGCCAGCAGCCAGGGGACGTTTTCTTACGAGCAGTACTTC,CASSQGTFSYEQYF
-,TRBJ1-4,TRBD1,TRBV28,TGTGCCAGCAGTTTAACTGGAGGCAGGGGGCGCTTAAGGTTTTTT,CASSLTGGRGRLRFF
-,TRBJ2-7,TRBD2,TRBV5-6,TGTGCCAGCAGCGGTCAACCTAGCGGATACGAGCAGTACTTC,CASSGQPSGYEQYF
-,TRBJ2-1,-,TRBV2,TGTGCCAGCAGTCCTTACTCGCATCAAGAGCAGTTCTTC,CASSPYSHQEQFF
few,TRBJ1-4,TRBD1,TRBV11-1,TGTGCCAGCAGCTTGGGACAGGGACAGGAAAAACTGTTTTTT,CASSLGQGQEKLFF
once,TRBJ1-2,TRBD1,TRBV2,TGTGCTAGCAGAAACGACAGGGAAAACTATGGCTACACCTTC,CASRNDRENYGYTF
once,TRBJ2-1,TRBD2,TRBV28,TGTGCCAGCAGTACCCGCACTAGCGGGCAGGACGAAAGCTCCTACAATGAGCAGTTCTTC,CASSTRTSGQDESSYNEQFF
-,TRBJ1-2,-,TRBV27,TGTGCCAGCAGTTTTGGCAGGAGCCGTTATGGCTACACCTTC,CASSFGRSRYGYTF
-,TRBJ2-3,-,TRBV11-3,TGTGCCAGCAGCTTAGGGGGCAGGGGAGCAGATACGCAGTATTTT,CASSLGGRGADTQYF
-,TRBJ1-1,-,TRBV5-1,TGCGCCAGCAGCTACCGGACAGTTAACACTGAAGCTTTCTTT,CASSYRTVNTEAFF
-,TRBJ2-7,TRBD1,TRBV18,TGTGCCAGCTCACCCCAGGGACAGGGTATATTCTACGAGCAGTACTTC,CASSPQGQGIFYEQYF
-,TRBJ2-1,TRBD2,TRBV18,TGTGCCAGCTCACCACAGGAAGGGACTAGCGGATCCTACAATGAGCAGTTCTTC,CASSPQEGTSGSYNEQFF
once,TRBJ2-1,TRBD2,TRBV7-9,TGTGCCAGCAGCTTAGGCGGGAGGGCCGTAGGCAATGAGCAGTTCTTC,CASSLGGRAVGNEQFF
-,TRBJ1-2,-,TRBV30,TGTGCCTGGAGCCCCGTTCAGGGGCTTGGCTACACCTTC,CAWSPVQGLGYTF